Below are 25 T cell receptor beta chains sequenced from a single sample in a study of T cell responses to AZD1222 COVID-19 vaccine. Profiling relied on immunoSEQ multiplex PCR, and the TCRdb table lists in-frame clones only, not all of them. This table has roughly 130,000 clones, about 89% appearing once. Sequences were derived from peripheral blood, sampled 28 days after the second dose of the MenACWY control vaccine. The receptor set was obtained from an adult who received the MenACWY meningococcal vaccine as a control.

The V gene is TRBV29-1, the J gene TRBJ1-4; perhaps TRBD1 as D (5 bases). V was trimmed by 6 bases and J by 7 bases, leaving 12 bases between them. This CDR3 spans 12 amino acids. Germline assignment: CDR1 SQVTM and CDR2 ANQGSEA. The CDR3 bases are TGCAGCGTATGGGGCATGAGTGAAAAACTGTTTTTT. It codes for CSVWGMSEKLFF.

The rearrangement links TRBV10-2 to TRBJ2-5; 9 bases agree with TRBD1. This CDR3 region has 15 residues. J lost 2 bases, V lost 6 bases, and 7 bases had no gene match. Germline CDR1 WSHSY, CDR2 SAAADI. The CDR3 DNA reads TGCGCCAGCAGAAACAGGGGGCTTACACAAGAGACCCAGTACTTC. Amino acids: CASRNRGLTQETQYF.

The V gene is TRBV5-1, the J gene TRBJ1-1, with unresolved D. V was clipped by 0 bases and J by 4 bases, with 10 bases between them. The CDR3 is 14 residues long. CDR1 is SGHRS, CDR2 YFSETQ, per germline. The chain's CDR3 is CASSLDLQSTEAFF. The CDR3 DNA reads as TGCGCCAGCAGCTTGGACCTTCAGAGCACTGAAGCTTTCTTT.

The chain links TRBV15 to TRBJ2-5; possible D gene TRBD2, 6 bases. In germline, CDR1 is LNHNV, CDR2 YYDKDF (reference sequence). This CDR3 comprises 16 residues. The ends were cut back, 3 bases at V and 7 bases at J, with 21 bases in the middle. Here the CDR3 DNA reads TGTGCCACCAGCAGTGAAACCGGGACTCAAAGTCGGACCCAGTACTTC. It codes for CATSSETGTQSRTQYF. The entire variable domain, with the rest obtained from reference TRBV15 and TRBJ2-5, is as follows: DAMVIQNPRYQVTQFGKPVTLSCSQTLNHNVMYWYQQKSSQAPKLLFHYYDKDFNNEADTPDNFQSRRPNTSFCFLDIRSPGLGDTAMYLCATSSETGTQSRTQYFGPGTRLLVL.

The J gene is TRBJ2-2, the V gene TRBV5-1, with 7 bases matching TRBD1. The CDR3 spans 14 residues. Germline-derived CDR1 and CDR2 are SGHRS and YFSETQ. V dropped 4 bases and J dropped 3; count of bases not matched to a gene: 3. CDR3 nucleotides: TGCGCCAGCAGCGAAACAGGGGACACCGGGGAGCTGTTTTTT. Translating it yields CASSETGDTGELFF.

The chain carries TRBV6-5 and TRBJ2-3, with D perhaps given as TRBD1 or TRBD2 (5 bases each). Trimming cost V 6 bases and J 4 bases, with 8 bases left between them. The CDR3 has 12 residues. Germline CDR1 and CDR2: MNHEY and SVGAGI. In DNA, the CDR3 is TGTGCCAGCAGGGGGGTCCCAGATACGCAGTATTTT. It specifies CASRGVPDTQYF.

The rearrangement links TRBV5-8 to TRBJ1-5, with TRBD1 matching over 11 bases. Germline CDR1 reads SGHTS; CDR2 reads YDEGEE. J lost 5 bases, V lost 3 bases, and 4 bases had no gene match. The CDR3 is 15 amino acids. CDR3 sequence: CASSSGTGGDQPQHF. The CDR3 DNA sequence: TGTGCCAGCAGCTCCGGGACAGGGGGTGATCAGCCCCAGCATTTT.

This chain uses TRBV7-9 with TRBJ2-1; 10 bases map to TRBD1. The CDR3 has 17 residues. Per germline, CDR1 SEHNR and CDR2 FQNEAQ (reference sequence). Trimming cost V 0 bases and J 4 bases; bases outside gene matches: 6. CDR3 in DNA: TGTGCCAGCAGCTTAGCGCTCGGACAGGGGGTGTACAATGAGCAGTTCTTC. It codes for CASSLALGQGVYNEQFF. The entire variable domain, with the rest obtained from reference TRBV7-9 and TRBJ2-1, is as follows: DTGVSQNPRHKITKRGQNVTFRCDPISEHNRLYWYRQTLGQGPEFLTYFQNEAQLEKSRLLSDRFSAERPKGSFSTLEIQRTEQGDSAMYLCASSLALGQGVYNEQFFGPGTRLTVL.

The genes are TRBV7-5 and TRBJ2-7; the table's D call of TRBD1 was not tested on the DNA. TRBV7-5 is a listed pseudogene. The CDR3 has 16 residues. CDR3 sequence (DNA): TGTGCCAGAAGCTTAGACCAACAGGGGGAAGGCTACGAGCAGTACTTC. This sequence encodes CARSLDQQGEGYEQYF.

The J gene is TRBJ1-6, the V gene TRBV6-5, with D possibly matching TRBD1 (5 bases). Germline V gene data show CDR1 as MNHEY and CDR2 as SVGAGI. V was shortened by 7 bases and J by 5 bases, with 12 bases between the two germline ends. This CDR3 region has 14 residues. The CDR3 sequence: CASNRVGDNSPLHF. CDR3 nucleotide sequence: TGTGCCAGCAATCGTGTGGGGGATAATTCACCCCTCCACTTT.

V gene TRBV7-2 combines with J gene TRBJ2-1, with TRBD2 matching 8 bases. The CDR3 has 16 amino acids. The J segment lost 7 bases and the V segment lost 4 bases, leaving 12 bases of the junction unmatched. Germline CDR1 is SGHTA and CDR2 is FQGNSA. Here the CDR3 DNA reads TGTGCCAGCAGCTCCCCCCCGGGACTAGGAAGGAATGAGCAGTTCTTC. This translates into CASSSPPGLGRNEQFF. The complete variable domain, with remaining parts taken from reference TRBV7-2 and TRBJ2-1, reads GAGVSQSPSNKVTEKGKDVELRCDPISGHTALYWYRQSLGQGLEFLIYFQGNSAPDKSGLPSDRFSAERTGGSVSTLTIQRTQQEDSAVYLCASSSPPGLGRNEQFFGPGTRLTVL.

The chain carries TRBV24-1 and TRBJ2-7, with D hard to call. Germline V gene lookup returns CDR1 KGHDR and CDR2 SFDVKD. This CDR3 is 12 amino acids long. V gave up 4 bases and J gave up 6 bases, with 9 bases separating them. In DNA, the CDR3 is TGTGCCACCAGTGACCTGAGAGGCGAGCAGTACTTC. It yields the protein CATSDLRGEQYF.

The J gene is TRBJ2-7, the V gene TRBV29-1; the D is unclear. Trimming stripped 4 bases from V and 2 bases from J, with 15 bases between. Germline CDR1 SQVTM, CDR2 ANQGSEA. The CDR3 sequence is 14 residues long. DNA of the CDR3: TGCAGCGTTGGCAGCACGAGAGGTGCCTACGAGCAGTACTTC. Protein product: CSVGSTRGAYEQYF.

The V gene is TRBV6-2 or TRBV6-3, the J gene TRBJ2-1; D is unclear. Trimming took off 6 bases at V and 5 bases at J, with 5 bases between the two ends. This CDR3 has 11 residues. The germline V gene has CDR1 MNHEY and CDR2 SVGEGT. CDR3 coding DNA: TGTGCCAGCAGCCTAAACAATGAGCAGTTCTTC. This encodes CASSLNNEQFF.

The chain carries TRBV7-9 and TRBJ2-7; D uncertain. This CDR3 contains 14 residues. V was shortened by 8 bases and J by 1 base, with 15 bases between the two germline ends. The germline V gene has CDR1 SEHNR and CDR2 FQNEAQ (reference sequence). The DNA of the CDR3 is TGTGCCAGCGGAGATGTTGGCAGATCCTACGAGCAGTACTTC. This codes for CASGDVGRSYEQYF.

This clone appeared a single time. The rearrangement uses TRBV1 and TRBJ2-1; the table's D call of TRBD2 was not tested on the DNA. TRBV1 is tagged as a pseudogene. CDR3 length equals 16 residues. The DNA of the CDR3 is TGCACCAGCAGCCAAGTTCAGGCTAGCGGGAGAGGGGAGCAGTTCTTC. Encoded protein: CTSSQVQASGRGEQFF.

V and J are TRBV28 and TRBJ1-2; D perhaps matches TRBD1 (6 bases). Germline CDR1 reads MDHEN; CDR2 reads SYDVKM. V was pared by 10 bases and J by 2 bases, with 17 bases between. The CDR3 loop spans 14 amino acids. The CDR3 reads CATSTGLNNYGYTF. CDR3 sequence (DNA): TGTGCCACCTCGACAGGCCTCAACAACTATGGCTACACCTTC.

V gene TRBV3-1 (or the pseudogene TRBV3-2) combines with J gene TRBJ2-3, with D possibly TRBD1 on 5 matching bases. The V end lost 7 bases, the J end lost 2 bases, and 13 bases lay between the germline ends. Germline values: CDR1 LGHDT, CDR2 YNNKEL (reference sequence). CDR3 length: 14 residues. The CDR3 bases are TGTGCCAGCAATCAGCCAGGGTTCACAGATACGCAGTATTTT. Amino acids: CASNQPGFTDTQYF.

This clone was counted only a few times. The chain joins TRBV24-1 to TRBJ1-1; TRBD1 agrees at 8 bases. The CDR3 extends over 14 amino acids. V was clipped by 7 bases and J by 5 bases; unmatched bases: 8. Germline assignment: CDR1 KGHDR and CDR2 SFDVKD. CDR3 protein: CATSSGQGTTEAFF. The CDR3 DNA reads as TGTGCCACCAGCTCAGGACAGGGTACGACTGAAGCTTTCTTT.

Regarding this clone: Germline and junction disagree at one end, which may indicate a read error. V and J are TRBV7-7 and TRBJ1-4, with D perhaps TRBD1 (6 bases). The CDR3 is 16 amino acids. Germline values: CDR1 SSHAT, CDR2 FNYEAQ (reference sequence). CDR3 nucleotides: TGTGCTAGCAGCTCCGGAACCTCAGGGGTCTCTGAAAAACTGTTTTTT. Translating it yields CASSSGTSGVSEKLFF.

The chain recombines TRBV6-1 with TRBJ2-7; 8 bases match TRBD1. The CDR3 length is 14 residues. Germline-derived CDR1 and CDR2 are MNHNS and SASEGT. The ends lost 3 bases at V and 3 bases at J; junction bases unmatched: 4. The CDR3: CASSEGTGVYEQYF. CDR3 DNA sequence: TGTGCCAGCAGTGAGGGGACAGGTGTCTACGAGCAGTACTTC.

V usage is TRBV3-1 (or the pseudogene TRBV3-2) and J usage is TRBJ1-2; D unclear. Germline V gene data show CDR1 as LGHDT and CDR2 as YNNKEL (reference sequence). The CDR3 contains 14 residues. Deletions cut 2 bases from V and 2 bases from J, with 9 bases between. The CDR3 DNA reads as TGTGCCAGCAGCCAACCAGCCACCAACTATGGCTACACCTTC. It yields the protein CASSQPATNYGYTF.

V usage is TRBV21-1 and J usage is TRBJ1-6. TRBV21-1 constitutes a pseudogene. CDR3 length equals 16 residues. Written as DNA, the CDR3 is TGTGCCAGCAGCATCGGACCCTGGGCCAATAATTCACCCCTCCACTTT. Amino acids: CASSIGPWANNSPLHF.

The chain couples TRBV9 to TRBJ2-7, with D hard to call. There are 15 residues in the CDR3. V was trimmed by 0 bases and J by 2 bases, leaving 12 bases between them. The germline CDR1 and CDR2 sequences are SGDLS and YYNGEE. CDR3 nucleotides: TGTGCCAGCAGCGTAGCTCCAGGTTCTACCTACGAGCAGTACTTC. Residues: CASSVAPGSTYEQYF.

The rearrangement joins TRBV6-1 to TRBJ2-7; D is possibly TRBD1 or TRBD2 (6 bases each). Germline V gene lookup returns CDR1 MNHNS and CDR2 SASEGT. The CDR3 runs to 13 residues. V gave up 2 bases and J gave up 6 bases, with 11 bases separating them. The CDR3 region has the DNA TGTGCCAGCAGTGAAACCGGGGGCGTCGAGCAGTACTTC. Translating it yields CASSETGGVEQYF.